Described below is a single T cell receptor beta chain sequence and its context. Assay: immunoSEQ multiplex PCR; the TCRdb copy retains only in-frame clones and omits some. The sample yields over 35,000 clones, 70% to 90% seen once. This entry is derived from a study of OX40 agonist ivuxolimab in advanced cancers. The V segment lost 11 bases and the J segment 5 bases; nucleotides outside the gene matches: 5. The germline CDR1 and CDR2 sequences are ENHRY and SYGVKD. This CDR3 comprises 12 residues. The sample was CD4+ or CD8+ T cells sorted from blood, taken in a trial of the OX40 agonist ivuxolimab. This chain uses TRBV10-3 with TRBJ2-7; 11 nucleotides agree with TRBD1. This TCR was sampled from an adult with an advanced solid tumor such as melanoma, head and neck, liver or kidney cancer. The CDR3 protein is CASGQGGHEQYF. The DNA of the CDR3 is TGTGCCTCGGGACAGGGGGGCCACGAGCAGTACTTC.